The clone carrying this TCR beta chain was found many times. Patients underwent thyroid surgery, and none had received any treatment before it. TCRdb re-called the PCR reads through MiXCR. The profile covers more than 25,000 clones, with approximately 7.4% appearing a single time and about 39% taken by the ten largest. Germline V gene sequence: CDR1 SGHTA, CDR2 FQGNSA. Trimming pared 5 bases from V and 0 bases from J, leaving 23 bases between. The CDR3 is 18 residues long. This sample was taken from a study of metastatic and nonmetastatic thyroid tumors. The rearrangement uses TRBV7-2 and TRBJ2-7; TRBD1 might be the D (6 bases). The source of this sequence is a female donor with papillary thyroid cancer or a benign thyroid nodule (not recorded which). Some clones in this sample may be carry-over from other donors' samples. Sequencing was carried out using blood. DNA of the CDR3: TGTGCCAGCAGCCCCCAGGGGAGATTTGGGGACCCCTCCTACGAGCAGTACTTC. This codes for CASSPQGRFGDPSYEQYF.